Given below is one TCR beta chain in context. Antigen: not known. It was CD45RO-negative cells, positively selected for CCR7, that made up naive CD8 cells, with terminally differentiated effector memory CD45RA+ cells excluded. Sequencing used immunoSEQ multiplex PCR; TCRdb keeps in-frame clones, though not all of them. The data hold millions of clones, with just under 95% observed a single time. This specimen belongs to a study of shared clonotypes between healthy human individuals. CDR1 and CDR2 (germline): MDHEN, SYDVKM. This CDR3 spans 14 amino acids. With V trimmed by 5 bases and J by 4 bases, 5 bases remained unmatched. Study-level points and caveats: Generally, naive subsets (rather than memory subsets) showed larger estimated richness. A few donors had around 5.2% of their naive CD4 clonotypes in common.

This TCR came from a young man in good health. The sample was naive CD8+ T cells sorted from blood. This chain links TRBV28 with TRBJ1-5; 7 bases are shared with TRBD1. The CDR3 DNA follows: TGTGCCAGCAGTCCGGACAGGTATAATCAGCCCCAGCATTTT. Translated: CASSPDRYNQPQHF.